At least ten counts were recorded for the clone carrying this T cell receptor beta chain. Researchers took RNA transcripts and amplified TCR beta CDR3 regions from them. An initial RT-PCR round employing HTBI primers preceded a second-round multiplex PCR. A single record per CDR3 protein comes from TCRdb applying MiXCR to the multiplex PCR reads. This table holds 900,000 to 1,200,000 distinct CDR3 sequences, about 35% found once. This sample was taken from a study of Graves' ophthalmopathy and Graves' hyperthyroidism. From germline, CDR1 is LGHNA and CDR2 YSLEER. V was pared by 0 bases and J by 3 bases, with 11 bases between. The CDR3 runs to 16 residues.

This receptor was identified in an adult man with Graves' hyperthyroidism. The chain employs TRBV4-3 and TRBJ1-4, with D perhaps TRBD1 (5 bases). Material for sequencing was peripheral blood or thyroid tissue (not recorded which). CDR3 bases: TGCGCCAGCAGCCAAGAGAAGGGGTGGGCTAATGAAAAACTGTTTTTT. Translation gives CASSQEKGWANEKLFF.